These 17 T cell receptor beta chains share one sample of origin, sequenced in a study of PD-L1 blockade in urothelial cancer. Assay used: immunoSEQ multiplex PCR; TCRdb lists only in-frame clones, some missing. The data hold over 100,000 clones, with approximately 90% observed a single time. As to time point: peripheral blood 6 weeks after treatment start. Material: PBMCs, obtained around atezolizumab (anti-PD-L1) treatment. These receptors all stem from a man in his sixties with urothelial cancer.

The V call is TRBV9, the J call TRBJ2-3; the D gene is possibly TRBD2 (6 bases). Germline values: CDR1 SGDLS, CDR2 YYNGEE. V gave up 0 bases and J gave up 3 bases, with 14 bases separating them. The length of the CDR3 is 16 residues. The CDR3 spells CASSVGVAELTDTQYF. The CDR3 DNA reads TGTGCCAGCAGCGTAGGTGTAGCGGAGCTAACAGATACGCAGTATTTT.

V gene TRBV7-6 combines with J gene TRBJ2-7; 8 nucleotides match TRBD1. V lost 4 bases to trimming and J lost 7 bases; unmatched junction nucleotides: 15. CDR3 length equals 16 residues. Germline V CDR1 and CDR2: SGHVS, FNYEAQ. CDR3 nucleotide sequence: TGTGCCAGCAGCTCAGGACAGGGATTTGATGTGGGGGAGCAGTACTTC. This gives the protein CASSSGQGFDVGEQYF.

CDR3 loop: CASSGQQGGGNQPQHF. CDR3 coding DNA: TGTGCCAGCTCAGGACAGCAGGGTGGCGGCAATCAGCCCCAGCATTTT. The genes are TRBV18 and TRBJ1-5, with a tentative D call TRBD1 (6 bases). Deletions cut 5 bases from V and 2 bases from J, with 16 bases between. This CDR3 has 16 amino acids. The germline V gene encodes CDR1 KGHSH and CDR2 LQKENI.

The rearrangement links TRBV11-2 to TRBJ2-3, with a weak D call TRBD2 (5 bases). CDR1 is SGHAT and CDR2 is FQNNGV in the germline V gene. V gave up 3 bases and J gave up 2 bases, with 12 bases separating them. CDR3 size: 15 residues. CDR3 coding DNA: TGTGCCAGCAGCTTTGGGGTAGCGACCACAGATACGCAGTATTTT. Amino acids: CASSFGVATTDTQYF. The whole variable domain, remainder taken from reference TRBV11-2 and TRBJ2-3, is EAGVAQSPRYKIIEKRQSVAFWCNPISGHATLYWYQQILGQGPKLLIQFQNNGVVDDSQLPKDRFSAERLKGVDSTLKIQPAKLEDSAVYLCASSFGVATTDTQYFGPGTRLTVL.

The chain is built from TRBV7-6 and TRBJ1-5; D is undetermined. This CDR3 has 15 amino acids. CDR1 and CDR2 (germline): SGHVS, FNYEAQ. V lost 2 bases and J lost 1, with 9 bases in between. DNA for the CDR3: TGTGCCAGCAGCTTAACCCCGGGGAGCAATCAGCCCCAGCATTTT. Translated, it gives CASSLTPGSNQPQHF.

The V call is TRBV7-9, the J call TRBJ2-2; 8 bases match TRBD1. J was trimmed by 2 bases and V by 5 bases; bases with no gene match: 7. The CDR3 loop spans 16 amino acids. Per the germline V gene, CDR1 is SEHNR and CDR2 is FQNEAQ (reference sequence). CDR3 region: CASSIGTGPNTGELFF. CDR3 bases: TGTGCCAGCAGCATCGGGACAGGTCCAAACACCGGGGAGCTGTTTTTT.

J is TRBJ1-2 and V is TRBV6-6; 8 nucleotides line up with TRBD1. The CDR3 has 13 amino acids. V lost 6 bases to trimming and J lost 7 bases; unmatched junction nucleotides: 7. Germline lookup yields CDR1 MNHNY and CDR2 SVGAGI (reference sequence). Written as DNA, the CDR3 is TGTGCCAGCAGCCTTCAGGGGGCTGTTGGCTACACCTTC. Amino acid sequence: CASSLQGAVGYTF.

This sequence joins TRBV21-1 and TRBJ1-4; TRBD1, as called in the table, went unchecked against the DNA. TRBV21-1 is deemed a pseudogene. The CDR3 length is 17 residues. The CDR3 reads CATPRSGALLLNEKLFF. In nucleotides, the CDR3 is TGTGCCACCCCCAGATCAGGGGCCTTATTGCTTAATGAAAAACTGTTTTTT.

A single count supports this clone. The J gene is TRBJ2-1, the V gene TRBV13, with a possible D match to TRBD2 (5 bases). V gave up 0 bases and J gave up 6 bases, with 12 bases separating them. Per germline, CDR1 PRHDT and CDR2 FYEKMQ (reference sequence). The CDR3 contains 15 residues. The CDR3 coding sequence is TGTGCCAGCAGCTTAGGGCCCCAGCGGACCAATGAGCAGTTCTTC. Translated: CASSLGPQRTNEQFF.

This clone was seen a single time. The V call is TRBV9, the J call TRBJ2-1, with TRBD2 matching over 14 bases. CDR1 SGDLS and CDR2 YYNGEE come from the germline V gene. The CDR3 extends over 18 amino acids. Trimming removed 0 bases from V and 0 bases from J; junction bases left unmatched: 2. CDR3: CASSVGLAGGSSYNEQFF. CDR3 coding DNA: TGTGCCAGCAGCGTAGGACTAGCGGGGGGGAGCTCCTACAATGAGCAGTTCTTC.

The rearrangement uses TRBV6-1 and TRBJ2-2; D is perhaps TRBD2 (5 bases). The CDR3 totals 13 residues. CDR1 MNHNS and CDR2 SASEGT come from the germline V gene. V lost 8 bases and J 3 bases, leaving 10 bases between the germline ends. The CDR3 DNA reads TGTGCCAGCCAAGAGGACTACACCGGGGAGCTGTTTTTT. It encodes CASQEDYTGELFF.

The chain links TRBV5-1 to TRBJ2-7; a possible D gene is TRBD1 (5 bases). There are 14 residues in the CDR3. V was clipped by 0 bases and J by 0 bases, with 7 bases between them. Germline CDR1 is SGHRS and CDR2 is YFSETQ. Here the CDR3 reads CASSLGQSSYEQYF. The CDR3 coding sequence is TGCGCCAGCAGCTTGGGACAGAGCTCCTACGAGCAGTACTTC.

V is TRBV7-8 and J is TRBJ2-1; D possibly corresponds to TRBD1 (5 bases). V lost 0 bases, J lost 2 bases, and 8 bases lay in between. Germline values: CDR1 SGHVS, CDR2 FQNEAQ. The CDR3 covers 15 residues. The CDR3 protein is CASSLAGATYNEQFF. DNA for the CDR3: TGTGCCAGCAGCTTAGCTGGGGCTACCTACAATGAGCAGTTCTTC.

The chain couples TRBV6-6 to TRBJ1-4; 7 bases fit TRBD1. This CDR3 contains 15 residues. Trimming took 0 bases from V and 8 from J; bases not matched to a gene: 6. Germline values: CDR1 MNHNY, CDR2 SVGAGI (reference sequence). The CDR3 region has the DNA TGTGCCAGCAGTTACTCGCGGCAGGGGGGCGAAAAACTGTTTTTT. It encodes CASSYSRQGGEKLFF.

The chain links TRBV19 to TRBJ1-5, with D possibly TRBD1 on 6 matching bases. Germline V gene sequence: CDR1 LNHDA, CDR2 SQIVND (reference sequence). The ends were cut back, 8 bases at V and 0 bases at J, with 20 bases in the middle. The CDR3 runs to 17 residues. The CDR3, as DNA: TGTGCCAGTTTACGGGACACCCGATACGATAGCAATCAGCCCCAGCATTTT. It translates to CASLRDTRYDSNQPQHF.

This rearrangement joins TRBV9 to TRBJ1-2; possibly TRBD1 for D (6 bases). The V gene's germline CDR1 is SGDLS and CDR2 YYNGEE. V was clipped by 1 base and J by 3 bases, with 13 bases between them. The CDR3 has 15 amino acids. The CDR3 bases are TGTGCCAGCAGCGTAAGGGGGACGTTGGACTATGGCTACACCTTC. Translated: CASSVRGTLDYGYTF.

This clone was recorded once. The chain uses TRBV5-1 and TRBJ2-1, with 7 bases aligning to TRBD1. CDR1 SGHRS and CDR2 YFSETQ come from the germline V gene. The CDR3 loop spans 14 amino acids. The V gene end was trimmed by 4 bases and the J gene end by 2 bases; junction bases not matched to a gene: 3. For the CDR3, the DNA is TGCGCCAGCAGCGGGACAGCCACCTACAATGAGCAGTTCTTC. Its translation: CASSGTATYNEQFF.